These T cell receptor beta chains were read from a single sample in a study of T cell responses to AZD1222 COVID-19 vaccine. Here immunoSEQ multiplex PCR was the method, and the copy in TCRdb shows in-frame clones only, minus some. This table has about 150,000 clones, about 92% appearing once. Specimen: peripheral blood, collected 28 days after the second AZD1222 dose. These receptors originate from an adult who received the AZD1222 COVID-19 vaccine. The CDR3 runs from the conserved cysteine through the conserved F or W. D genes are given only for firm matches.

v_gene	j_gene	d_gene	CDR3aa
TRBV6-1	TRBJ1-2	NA	CASSEAPTAHYGYTF
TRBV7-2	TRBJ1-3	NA	CASSLVGDLSGNTIYF
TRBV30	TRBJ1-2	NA	CAWSVAGRVYTF
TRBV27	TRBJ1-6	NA	CASSFRGFQTPLHF
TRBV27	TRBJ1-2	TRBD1	CASSNTGGTLYGYTF
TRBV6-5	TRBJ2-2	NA	CASSPGTLSGELFF
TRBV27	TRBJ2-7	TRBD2	CASSNGEGRVEQYF
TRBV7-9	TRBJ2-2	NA	CASSLRTSLVRTGELFF
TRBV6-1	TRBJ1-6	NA	CASSEWLGGNSPLHF
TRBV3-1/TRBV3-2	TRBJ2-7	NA	CASSQGGSRYEQYF
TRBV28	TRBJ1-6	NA	CASSLGGLGSPLHF
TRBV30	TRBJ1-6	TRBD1	CAWSVPPAGGNSPLHF
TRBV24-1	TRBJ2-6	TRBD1	CATSALRGPDSSGANVLTF
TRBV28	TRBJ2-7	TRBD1	CASRFTGLGTGGYEQYF
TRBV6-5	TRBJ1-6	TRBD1	CASSLDDRGLDSPLHF
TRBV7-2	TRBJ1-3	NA	CASSWDMRGPIYF
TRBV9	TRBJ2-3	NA	CASSVAPRTDTQYF
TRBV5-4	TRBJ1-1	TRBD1	CASSPSRDRANTEAFF
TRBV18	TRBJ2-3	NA	CASSPLSTDTQYF
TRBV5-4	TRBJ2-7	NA	CASSFQGRSSYEQYF
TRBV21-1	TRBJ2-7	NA	CASSKGTRDREGEQYF
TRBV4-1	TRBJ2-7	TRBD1	CASSSLQGSYEQYF
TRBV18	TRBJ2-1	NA	CASSPRQDNEQFF
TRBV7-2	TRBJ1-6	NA	CASTQDGTSPLHF
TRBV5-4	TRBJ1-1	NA	CASSLWDAGNTEAFF
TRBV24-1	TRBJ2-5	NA	CATSDRHQETQYF
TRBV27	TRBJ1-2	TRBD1	CASSQGTGPYRGYTF
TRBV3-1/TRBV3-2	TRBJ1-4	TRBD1	CASTSGQGDEKLFF
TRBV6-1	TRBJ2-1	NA	CASSERYRGGWFF
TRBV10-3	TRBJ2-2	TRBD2	CAISRTGLAGGPNTGELFF
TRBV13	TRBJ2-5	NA	CASSLGRDRFVQETQYF
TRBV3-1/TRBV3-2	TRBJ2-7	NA	CASSQGQYDYEQYF
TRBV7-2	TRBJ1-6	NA	CASSQRGNSPLHF
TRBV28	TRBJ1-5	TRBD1	CASSPGQGPNQPQHF
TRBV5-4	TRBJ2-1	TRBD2	CASSLTSGGPNEQFF
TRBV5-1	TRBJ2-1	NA	CASSLSIKPKSYNEQFF
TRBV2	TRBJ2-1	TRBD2	CASRERPGLVYNEQFF
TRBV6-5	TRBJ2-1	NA	CASDFQVPSVEQFF
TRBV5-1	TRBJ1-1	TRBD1	CASSRTGDEAFF
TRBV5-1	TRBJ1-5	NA	CASSSGGASNQPQHF
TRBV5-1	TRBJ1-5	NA	CASSPTFVRDSNQPQHF
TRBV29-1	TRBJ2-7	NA	CSVGPDPYGQYF
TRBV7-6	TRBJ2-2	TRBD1	CASSPGQGASGELFF
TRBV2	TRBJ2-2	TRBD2	CASRGTSYNTGELFF
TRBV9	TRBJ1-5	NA	CASSVAPGDQPQHF